One sample yielded the 26 T cell receptor beta chains listed below, sequenced in a study of blood T cell repertoires in COVID-19. Only in-frame clones appear in the TCRdb table, and some are missing; sequencing was by immunoSEQ multiplex PCR. The sample records 150,000 to 200,000 clones, around 76% being singletons. Sequencing was carried out using peripheral blood. The receptors derive from a woman aged 65 to 85 with acute or convalescent COVID-19.

This chain uses TRBV6-5 with TRBJ1-6, with D maybe TRBD1 (6 bases). There are 14 residues in the CDR3. Trimming removed 8 bases at V and 4 bases at J, with 12 bases between. The V gene's germline CDR1 is MNHEY and CDR2 SVGAGI. The CDR3 nucleotides are TGTGCCAGCCGATACAGGGAGTATAATTCACCCCTCCACTTT. This translates into CASRYREYNSPLHF.

The rearrangement uses TRBV7-2 and TRBJ1-2, with D maybe TRBD1 (5 bases). CDR1 is SGHTA, CDR2 FQGNSA, per germline. With 2 bases removed from V and 4 bases from J, the gap between germline ends came to 11 bases. CDR3 length: 14 residues. CDR3 protein: CASSLRLRGYGYTF. CDR3 in DNA: TGTGCCAGCAGCTTAAGGTTAAGGGGCTATGGCTACACCTTC.

The V gene is TRBV27, the J gene TRBJ2-1; 11 bases match TRBD2. The CDR3 is made up of 21 amino acids. Per germline, CDR1 MNHEY and CDR2 SMNVEV (reference sequence). V lost 2 bases to trimming and J lost 0 bases; unmatched junction nucleotides: 15. CDR3 loop: CASSLTPGLAGGPSSYNEQFF. The DNA of the CDR3 is TGTGCCAGCAGTTTAACCCCCGGGCTAGCGGGGGGCCCTAGCTCCTACAATGAGCAGTTCTTC.

The chain links TRBV28 to TRBJ1-2; 8 bases match TRBD1. This CDR3 has 13 amino acids. Germline V gene sequence: CDR1 MDHEN, CDR2 SYDVKM. V dropped 6 bases and J dropped 3; count of bases not matched to a gene: 3. The chain's CDR3 is CASRGTGDYGYTF. The CDR3 DNA follows: TGTGCCAGCAGGGGGACAGGCGACTATGGCTACACCTTC.

The CDR3, as DNA: TGTGCCAGTAGTGCGTGGACAGCCAATTCACCCCTCCACTTT. Translating gives CASSAWTANSPLHF. This sequence joins TRBV19 and TRBJ1-6; D is possibly TRBD1 (6 bases). The germline gives CDR1 LNHDA, CDR2 SQIVND (reference sequence). V lost 5 bases to trimming and J lost 7 bases, with 12 bases between them. This CDR3 spans 14 amino acids.

The chain has TRBV28 and TRBJ2-1, with 12 bases lining up with TRBD1. The CDR3 runs to 16 residues. Trimming cost V 4 bases and J 7 bases; bases outside gene matches: 8. Germline V gene sequence: CDR1 MDHEN, CDR2 SYDVKM. DNA of the CDR3: TGTGCCAGCAGTTCTCCGGGACAGGGGGCTACTAATGAGCAGTTCTTC. It is translated as CASSSPGQGATNEQFF.

The genes are TRBV2 and TRBJ2-1; 9 bases are a match to TRBD2. Germline trimming cut 5 bases from V and 1 base from J; bases unmatched to any gene: 3. Germline CDR1 is SNHLY and CDR2 is FYNNEI. The CDR3 totals 15 residues. The CDR3 coding sequence is TGTGCCAGCAGTATGACTAGCGGTTCCTACAATGAGCAGTTCTTC. Translation: CASSMTSGSYNEQFF.

The chain combines TRBV30 with TRBJ1-3, with a tentative D call TRBD1 (5 bases). The CDR3 is 12 amino acids. V was pared by 2 bases and J by 7 bases, with 9 bases between. Germline loops: CDR1 GTSNPN, CDR2 SVGIG (reference sequence). As DNA, the CDR3 is TGTGCCTGGAGTATACCAGGGAACACCATATATTTT. As protein: CAWSIPGNTIYF.

The genes are TRBV11-2 and TRBJ1-2; no reliable D call. Trimming pared 1 base from V and 6 bases from J, leaving 15 bases between. The CDR3 runs 15 residues. The germline CDR1 and CDR2 sequences are SGHAT and FQNNGV. The CDR3 region is CASSLVTGNGDGYTF. The CDR3, as DNA: TGTGCCAGCAGCTTAGTAACTGGCAACGGGGATGGCTACACCTTC.

The chain is built from TRBV30 and TRBJ1-5; D unresolved. This CDR3 region has 13 residues. Germline CDR1 GTSNPN, CDR2 SVGIG (reference sequence). V lost 2 bases and J lost 6, with 11 bases in between. Here the CDR3 reads CAWSKMSPQPQHF. For the CDR3, the DNA is TGTGCCTGGAGTAAAATGAGCCCTCAGCCCCAGCATTTT.

The chain combines TRBV15 with TRBJ2-7, with 11 nucleotides matching TRBD2. Trimming cost V 3 bases and J 2 bases; bases outside gene matches: 3. The CDR3 is 15 residues long. The germline CDR1 and CDR2 sequences are LNHNV and YYDKDF (reference sequence). As DNA, the CDR3 is TGTGCCACCAGCAGGGGACTAGCGGCAGCCTACGAGCAGTACTTC. It specifies CATSRGLAAAYEQYF.

The rearrangement joins TRBV29-1 to TRBJ1-2; 9 positions agree with TRBD1. This CDR3 region has 14 residues. Losses at the gene ends were 7 bases for V and 4 bases for J; bases not matched to a gene: 10. The germline gives CDR1 SQVTM, CDR2 ANQGSEA. CDR3 DNA sequence: TGCAGCGGAGGCCCGACAGGGGGTTTCTATGGCTACACCTTC. It translates to CSGGPTGGFYGYTF.

The V and J genes are TRBV19 and TRBJ1-5, with 7 positions matching TRBD1. Germline values: CDR1 LNHDA, CDR2 SQIVND (reference sequence). This CDR3 has 15 amino acids. V dropped 5 bases and J dropped 7; count of bases not matched to a gene: 11. The DNA for the CDR3 is TGTGCCAGTAGTTCCCAGGGGGGACGTGGGCAGCCCCAGCATTTT. It translates to CASSSQGGRGQPQHF.

CDR3 protein: CASRGQGHYEQYF. The CDR3 nucleotides are TGTGCCAGCAGAGGGCAGGGACACTACGAGCAGTACTTC. This rearrangement joins TRBV4-2 to TRBJ2-7; maybe TRBD1 (6 bases). CDR3 size: 13 residues. Trimming took 6 bases from V and 3 from J, leaving 12 bases between them. Germline-derived CDR1 and CDR2 are LGHNA and YNFKEQ.

This chain links TRBV10-3 with TRBJ1-2; 7 nucleotides agree with TRBD1. The germline gives CDR1 ENHRY, CDR2 SYGVKD. This CDR3 has 15 residues. After removal of 3 bases from V and 2 bases from J, the junction contained 6 bases not matched to a gene. The CDR3 nucleotides read TGTGCCATCAGTGAAGTAGACAGGGCCAACTATGGCTACACCTTC. Translated: CAISEVDRANYGYTF.

The chain joins TRBV6-5 to TRBJ1-2; 7 bases map to TRBD1. Germline-derived CDR1 and CDR2 are MNHEY and SVGAGI. The junction had 6 bases not matched to a gene; V was cut back by 6 bases and J by 2 bases. The CDR3 is made up of 14 amino acids. CDR3 sequence: CASRLPGQNYGYTF. CDR3 in DNA: TGTGCCAGCAGACTACCGGGACAGAACTATGGCTACACCTTC.

The gene calls are TRBV15 and TRBJ1-5; TRBD1 agrees at 10 bases. V gave up 2 bases and J gave up 7 bases; unmatched junction bases: 5. The germline gives CDR1 LNHNV, CDR2 YYDKDF (reference sequence). This CDR3 is built from 15 residues. The CDR3 DNA reads TGTGCCACCAGCAGAAGGGGACAGGGGAAACAGCCCCAGCATTTT. Translated, it gives CATSRRGQGKQPQHF.

The chain employs TRBV5-1 and TRBJ1-1; D uncertain. The V end lost 0 bases, the J end lost 7 bases, and 10 bases lay between the germline ends. CDR1 is SGHRS, CDR2 YFSETQ, per germline. The CDR3 spans 13 residues. The CDR3 nucleotides are TGCGCCAGCAGCTTGGGTCAGGCGAGTGAAGCTTTCTTT. Amino acid sequence: CASSLGQASEAFF.

This clone was picked up many times. The rearrangement uses TRBV5-1 and TRBJ1-2; tentative D call: TRBD1 (5 bases). The CDR3 loop spans 14 amino acids. Germline V gene lookup returns CDR1 SGHRS and CDR2 YFSETQ. The V gene lost 0 bases and the J gene lost 8 bases, with 14 bases spanning the gap. The CDR3 region is CASSLDPAGWGYTF. CDR3 nucleotide sequence: TGCGCCAGCAGCTTGGATCCGGCAGGGTGGGGCTACACCTTC. The entire variable domain, with the rest obtained from reference TRBV5-1 and TRBJ1-2, is as follows: KAGVTQTPRYLIKTRGQQVTLSCSPISGHRSVSWYQQTPGQGLQFLFEYFSETQRNKGNFPGRFSGRQFSNSRSEMNVSTLELGDSALYLCASSLDPAGWGYTFGSGTRLTVV.

The gene calls are TRBV28 and TRBJ1-2, with D unclear. CDR1 is MDHEN and CDR2 is SYDVKM in the germline V gene. There are 14 residues in the CDR3. V lost 3 bases, J lost 4 bases, and 12 bases lay in between. The CDR3 loop is CASSFELTRYGYTF. CDR3 DNA: TGTGCCAGCAGTTTTGAGCTAACCCGCTATGGCTACACCTTC.

In its sample, this clone was seen once. The rearrangement joins TRBV30 to TRBJ1-6, with TRBD1 matching over 8 bases. Trimming took 0 bases from V and 6 from J; bases not matched to a gene: 1. CDR1 GTSNPN and CDR2 SVGIG come from the germline V gene (reference sequence). This CDR3 contains 14 residues. This CDR3 reads CAWSVQGVNSPLHF. The CDR3 bases are TGTGCCTGGAGTGTACAGGGGGTTAATTCACCCCTCCACTTT.

J is TRBJ2-6 and V is TRBV2; D remains unclear. V shed 3 bases and J shed 0 bases, with 9 bases lying between them. The V gene's germline CDR1 is SNHLY and CDR2 FYNNEI. This CDR3 is 16 amino acids long. CDR3 sequence reads: CASSEGFNSGANVLTF. DNA of the CDR3: TGTGCCAGCAGTGAGGGCTTCAACTCTGGGGCCAACGTCCTGACTTTC.

This clone appeared a single time. The rearrangement links TRBV19 to TRBJ1-2, with TRBD1 matching 7 bases. Per the germline V gene, CDR1 is LNHDA and CDR2 is SQIVND (reference sequence). V was pared by 5 bases and J by 1 base, with 4 bases of the junction left unmatched. The CDR3 runs to 14 residues. CDR3 nucleotides: TGTGCCAGTAGTTTGGACAGGAATAACTATGGCTACACCTTC. Amino acid sequence: CASSLDRNNYGYTF.

The gene calls are TRBV28 and TRBJ2-7; a possible D gene is TRBD1 (5 bases). Trimming cost V 3 bases and J 5 bases, with 14 bases left between them. Germline V gene lookup returns CDR1 MDHEN and CDR2 SYDVKM. This CDR3 has 14 residues. The CDR3 bases are TGTGCCAGCAGTTTGGACATAGGGCAAAACGAGCAGTACTTC. It specifies CASSLDIGQNEQYF. Complete variable domain (other parts from reference TRBV28 and TRBJ2-7): DVKVTQSSRYLVKRTGEKVFLECVQDMDHENMFWYRQDPGLGLRLIYFSYDVKMKEKGDIPEGYSVSREKKERFSLILESASTNQTSMYLCASSLDIGQNEQYFGPGTRLTVT.

This chain connects TRBV19 to TRBJ2-2; 7 nucleotides line up with TRBD2. This CDR3 has 15 residues. The V segment lost 3 bases and the J segment 7 bases; nucleotides outside the gene matches: 8. The V gene's germline CDR1 is LNHDA and CDR2 SQIVND (reference sequence). The CDR3 nucleotides are TGTGCCAGTAGTATTCTCGGGAGGAGGGACGGGGAGCTGTTTTTT. Amino acid sequence: CASSILGRRDGELFF.

V is TRBV5-6 and J is TRBJ2-1; no reliable D call. Germline CDR1 and CDR2: SGHDT and YYEEEE. This CDR3 has 15 residues. V was cut by 4 bases and J by 1 base, with 12 bases left in between. The CDR3 spells CASSPGRPSYNEQFF. The DNA for the CDR3 is TGTGCCAGCAGCCCGGGTCGGCCTTCCTACAATGAGCAGTTCTTC.